A selection of T cell receptor beta chains follows, all from one sample in a study of T-cell memory formation after mild COVID-19. TCRdb redid the calling of the 5' RACE reads with MiXCR, one entry per CDR3 protein. Seen here are 470,000 or so distinct CDR3 sequences, over 15% observed once, and the top ten hold roughly 21%. Sequencing was performed on PBMCs or a T cell subset sorted from them (not recorded which). The receptors were gathered from a man younger than 35 who had mild COVID-19 (a few samples of this study predate the infection). Cell type and time point are not known. CDR3s include the opening cysteine and the closing phenylalanine or tryptophan. The D gene is left open where the match is weak. Expanded clones get a size class; other rows say once, few or many, or leave the size out.

TRBJ2-3,NA,TRBV6-1,few,CASRGQLTDTQYF,TGTGCCAGCAGGGGCCAACTCACAGATACGCAGTATTTT
TRBJ1-2,NA,TRBV4-3,NA,CASSQEFVRPGGYTF,TGCGCCAGCAGCCAAGAATTCGTTCGCCCTGGCGGCTACACCTTC
TRBJ1-6,NA,TRBV12-3/TRBV12-4,few,CASTLGASVSYNSPLHF,TGTGCCAGCACCCTAGGGGCTAGTGTCTCCTATAATTCACCCCTCCACTTT
TRBJ2-1,NA,TRBV4-1,NA,CASSQEGLGAGNEQFF,TGCGCCAGCAGCCAAGAGGGCCTGGGGGCTGGAAATGAGCAGTTCTTC
TRBJ2-7,NA,TRBV4-1,NA,CASSPSGQTYEQYF,TGCGCCAGCAGCCCATCGGGACAAACCTACGAGCAGTACTTC
TRBJ1-2,NA,TRBV20-1,NA,CSAGGARNYGYTF,TGCAGTGCCGGGGGGGCAAGGAACTATGGCTACACCTTC
TRBJ2-5,TRBD1,TRBV7-2,NA,CASSLYVGQGRETQYF,TGTGCCAGCAGCTTATACGTTGGACAGGGGCGGGAGACCCAGTACTTC
TRBJ1-2,NA,TRBV27,NA,CASSATFYYGYTF,TGTGCCAGCAGCGCGACATTCTACTATGGCTACACCTTC
TRBJ1-1,TRBD1,TRBV12-3/TRBV12-4,NA,CASSLTQGVAEAFF,TGTGCCAGCAGTTTAACACAGGGGGTCGCTGAAGCTTTCTTT
TRBJ2-7,NA,TRBV20-1,few,CSAKLSEPYEQYF,TGCAGTGCTAAACTTAGCGAGCCCTACGAGCAGTACTTC
TRBJ2-2,NA,TRBV24-1,few,CATSDLGTPGELFF,TGTGCCACCAGTGACCTCGGGACACCCGGGGAGCTGTTTTTT
TRBJ1-5,NA,TRBV13,many,CASSLTAGQYSNQPQHF,TGTGCCAGCAGCTTAACCGCAGGACAATATAGCAATCAGCCCCAGCATTTT
TRBJ1-2,TRBD1,TRBV29-1,few,CSAPTGEGYGYTF,TGCAGCGCACCTACAGGGGAAGGCTATGGCTACACCTTC
TRBJ2-2,TRBD1,TRBV19,NA,CASSLPGQGDTGELFF,TGTGCCAGTAGCCTTCCGGGACAGGGAGACACCGGGGAGCTGTTTTTT
TRBJ2-1,NA,TRBV5-1,few,CASSLVRDPRFEQFF,TGCGCCAGCAGCTTGGTGCGGGACCCGAGGTTTGAGCAGTTCTTC